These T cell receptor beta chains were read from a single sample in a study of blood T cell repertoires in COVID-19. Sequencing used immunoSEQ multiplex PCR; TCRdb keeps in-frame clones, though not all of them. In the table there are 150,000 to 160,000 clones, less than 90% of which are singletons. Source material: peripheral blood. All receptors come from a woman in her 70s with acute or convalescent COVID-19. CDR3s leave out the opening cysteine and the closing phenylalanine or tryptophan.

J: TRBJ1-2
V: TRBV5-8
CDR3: ASSPPQGAIHNYGYT

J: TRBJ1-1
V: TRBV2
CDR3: ASSSAGQGEAF

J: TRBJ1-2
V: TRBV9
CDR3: ASSVGRTPYGYT

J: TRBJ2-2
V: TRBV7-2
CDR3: ASSSPGSTGNTGELF

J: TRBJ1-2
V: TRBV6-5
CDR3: ASSYSRAGYGYT

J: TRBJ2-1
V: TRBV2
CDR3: ASIGTSGVNEQF

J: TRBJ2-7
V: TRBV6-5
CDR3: ASPGQGSYEQY

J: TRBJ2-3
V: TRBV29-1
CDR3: SSGQGSTDTQY

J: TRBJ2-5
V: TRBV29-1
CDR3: SVEGQMYQETQY

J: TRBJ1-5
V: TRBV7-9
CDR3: ASSHDRLNQPQH

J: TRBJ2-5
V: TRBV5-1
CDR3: ASSFLTGAQETQY

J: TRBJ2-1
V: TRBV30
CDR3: AWSISVNEQF

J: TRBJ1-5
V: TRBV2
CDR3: ASSLGQGSQPQH

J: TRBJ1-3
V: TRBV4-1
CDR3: ASSQEGTASRPGNTIY

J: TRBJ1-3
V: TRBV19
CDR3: ASSIAGGSGNTIY

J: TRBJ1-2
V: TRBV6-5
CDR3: ASQFYGYT

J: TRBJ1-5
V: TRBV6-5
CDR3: ASSQDRVLRPQH

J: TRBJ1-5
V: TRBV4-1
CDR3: ASSGDRGYSNQPQH

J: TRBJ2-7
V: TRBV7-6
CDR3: ASSPMPGTGSEQY

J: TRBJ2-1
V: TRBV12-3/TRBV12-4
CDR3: ASSPDWWNEQF

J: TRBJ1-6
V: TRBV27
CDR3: ASSFQGSTPLH

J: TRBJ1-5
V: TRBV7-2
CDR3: ASSLVSGGGQPQH

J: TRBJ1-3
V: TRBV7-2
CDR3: ASGLQGVSGNTIY

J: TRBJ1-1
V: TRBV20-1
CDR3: SAGTEAF

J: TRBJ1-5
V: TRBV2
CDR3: ASSLALRGEGSNQPQH

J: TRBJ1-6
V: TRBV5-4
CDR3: ASSRGQGFNSPLH

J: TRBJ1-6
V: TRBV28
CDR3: ASSFSRGQGNSPLH

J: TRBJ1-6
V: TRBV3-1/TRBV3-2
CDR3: ASSQINRGLSPLH

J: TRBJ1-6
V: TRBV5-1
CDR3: ASSMNRESPLH

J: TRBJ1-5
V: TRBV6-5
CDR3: ASSHHRDSDQPQH

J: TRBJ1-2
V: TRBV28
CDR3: ASSLYREGYT

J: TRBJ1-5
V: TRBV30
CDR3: AWSGGRDQPQH

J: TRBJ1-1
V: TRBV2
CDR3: ASGTEMNTEAF

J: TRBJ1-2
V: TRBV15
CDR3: ATSRPGTGRFGDGYT

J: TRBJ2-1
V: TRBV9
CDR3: ASSRGSYNEQF

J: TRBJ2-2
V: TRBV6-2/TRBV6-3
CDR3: ASSYRGPTGELF

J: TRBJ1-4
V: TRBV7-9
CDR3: ASSLGVSNEKLF

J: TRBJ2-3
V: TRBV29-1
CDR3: SVRGFSTDTQY

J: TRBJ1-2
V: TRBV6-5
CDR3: ASSPGQGNYGYT

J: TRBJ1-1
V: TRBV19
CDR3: ASSRAGRGSGNTEAF

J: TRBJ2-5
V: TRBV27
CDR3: ARIRGETQY

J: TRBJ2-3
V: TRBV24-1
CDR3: ATAGKLSTDTQY

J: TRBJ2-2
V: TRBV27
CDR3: ASSPYPSVRVGELF

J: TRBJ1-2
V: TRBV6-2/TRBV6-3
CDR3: ASSYWPNYGYT

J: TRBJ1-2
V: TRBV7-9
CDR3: ASSREDYGYT

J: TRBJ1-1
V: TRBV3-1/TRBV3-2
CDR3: ASSQRGEAF

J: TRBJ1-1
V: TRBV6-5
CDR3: ASSYGSLGGTEAF

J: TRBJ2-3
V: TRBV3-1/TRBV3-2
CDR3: ASSQVPGGPKGTDTQY

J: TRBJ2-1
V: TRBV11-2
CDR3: ASSLTGTSSYNEQF

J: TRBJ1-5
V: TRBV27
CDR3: ASSTWSDSNQPQH

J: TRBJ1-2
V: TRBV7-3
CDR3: ASSLPGGYGYT

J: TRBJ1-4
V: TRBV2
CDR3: ASMGQGAWEKLF

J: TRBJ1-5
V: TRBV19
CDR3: ASSTKGQGGQPQH

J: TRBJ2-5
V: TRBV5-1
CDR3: ASSLAGGRETQY

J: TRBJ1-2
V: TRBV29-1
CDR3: SVGGQGLGGYT